This TCR beta chain was sequenced for a study of blood T cell repertoires in COVID-19. Background on the study: The study drew acute and convalescent COVID-19 samples from the United States, Italy and Spain. PBMCs, B-cell-depleted T cells, or T cells provided the cDNA or gDNA that made up the material.

The V segment lost 4 bases and the J segment 1 base; nucleotides outside the gene matches: 10. This CDR3 spans 17 amino acids. Germline V CDR1 and CDR2: MNHNS, SASEGT. Sequenced by immunoSEQ multiplex PCR; TCRdb stores in-frame clones only, minus some. The sample has approximately 85,000 clones; about 81% are singletons. Input material: peripheral blood. This TCR derives from a human donor in a cohort sampled during active COVID-19. This chain links TRBV6-1 with TRBJ1-3, with TRBD1 identical over 7 bases. The CDR3 DNA reads as TGTGCCAGCAGTGCAACGGGACAGCCTGTGTCTGGAAACACCATATATTTT. Encoded protein: CASSATGQPVSGNTIYF.